Below are 8 T cell receptor beta chains sequenced from a single sample in a study of T cell responses to AZD1222 COVID-19 vaccine. Using immunoSEQ multiplex PCR, the repertoire was profiled, and TCRdb retains in-frame clones only, with some absent. The sample includes about 140,000 clones, around 90% of them seen just once. The specimen comprised peripheral blood, sampled 28 days after the second dose of the MenACWY control vaccine. Every receptor here comes from an adult who received the MenACWY meningococcal vaccine as a control.

V gene TRBV5-1 combines with J gene TRBJ2-5; TRBD1 matches at 10 bases. V was pared by 0 bases and J by 5 bases, with 4 bases of the junction left unmatched. This CDR3 spans 15 amino acids. CDR1 is SGHRS, CDR2 YFSETQ, per germline. CDR3 amino acids: CASSLAGQGTETQYF. CDR3 in DNA: TGCGCCAGCAGCTTGGCGGGACAGGGGACGGAGACCCAGTACTTC.

V gene TRBV5-1 combines with J gene TRBJ2-3, with D maybe TRBD2 (6 bases). The V and J ends lost 5 bases and 3 bases respectively, with 13 bases between them. The CDR3 spans 14 residues. Germline V gene data show CDR1 as SGHRS and CDR2 as YFSETQ. The CDR3, as DNA: TGCGCCAGCAGGTGGGGGGTTGATACAGATACGCAGTATTTT. Amino acids: CASRWGVDTDTQYF. The full variable domain, its missing parts supplied by reference TRBV5-1 and TRBJ2-3, is KAGVTQTPRYLIKTRGQQVTLSCSPISGHRSVSWYQQTPGQGLQFLFEYFSETQRNKGNFPGRFSGRQFSNSRSEMNVSTLELGDSALYLCASRWGVDTDTQYFGPGTRLTVL.

The chain uses TRBV12-3 or TRBV12-4 and TRBJ1-2, with D possibly being TRBD1 (6 bases). The length of the CDR3 is 13 residues. V was trimmed by 6 bases and J by 7 bases, leaving 15 bases between them. The CDR3, as DNA: TGTGCCAGCAGCCTGACAGGCATGGGTGGCTACACCTTC. This sequence encodes CASSLTGMGGYTF.

The rearrangement links TRBV6-5 to TRBJ2-3; the D is unclear. The germline V and J ends were trimmed by 4 bases and 0 bases, with 11 bases remaining between them. The CDR3 sequence is 15 residues long. Per the germline V gene, CDR1 is MNHEY and CDR2 is SVGAGI. The CDR3 DNA sequence: TGTGCCAGCAGTTTTCCGATGATAAGCACAGATACGCAGTATTTT. It codes for CASSFPMISTDTQYF.

This chain joins TRBV3-1 (or the pseudogene TRBV3-2) and TRBJ2-1, with 7 bases fitting TRBD2. CDR1 is LGHDT and CDR2 is YNNKEL in the germline V gene (reference sequence). The J segment lost 4 bases and the V segment lost 0 bases, leaving 6 bases of the junction unmatched. The CDR3 totals 16 residues. CDR3 DNA: TGTGCCAGCAGCCAAGAAGCGGGGTGGAATTACAATGAGCAGTTCTTC. It translates to CASSQEAGWNYNEQFF.

V and J are TRBV28 and TRBJ2-7; tentative D call: TRBD1 (5 bases). The CDR3 length is 14 residues. The V gene lost 6 bases and the J gene lost 0 bases, with 12 bases spanning the gap. In germline, CDR1 is MDHEN, CDR2 SYDVKM. CDR3 sequence (DNA): TGTGCCAGCAGGGGGCAGGGTCCCTCCTACGAGCAGTACTTC. Translated, it gives CASRGQGPSYEQYF.

This clone was found a few times. V gene TRBV28 combines with J gene TRBJ2-4; 8 positions agree with TRBD1. J gave up 8 bases and V 3 bases, and 6 bases lay outside the gene matches. This CDR3 spans 14 amino acids. The germline CDR1 and CDR2 sequences are MDHEN and SYDVKM. CDR3 region: CASSFGQGRDIQYF. DNA of the CDR3: TGTGCCAGCAGTTTCGGACAGGGTAGGGACATTCAGTACTTC. Drawing the rest from reference TRBV28 and TRBJ2-4, the complete variable domain is DVKVTQSSRYLVKRTGEKVFLECVQDMDHENMFWYRQDPGLGLRLIYFSYDVKMKEKGDIPEGYSVSREKKERFSLILESASTNQTSMYLCASSFGQGRDIQYFGAGTRLSVL.

This clone was picked up one time. CDR3 in amino acids: CASSLTTDRVYGYTF. The CDR3 region has the DNA TGTGCCAGCTCCCTCACCACGGACAGGGTCTATGGCTACACCTTC. V and J are TRBV18 and TRBJ1-2, with TRBD1 matching over 8 bases. The germline V gene encodes CDR1 KGHSH and CDR2 LQKENI. V shed 6 bases and J 4 bases; nucleotides not matched to a gene: 10. This CDR3 region has 15 residues.